The entry below gives a single T cell receptor (beta chain) sequence along with its context. The antigen is undetermined. 13 Jbeta primers and 60 Vbeta primers were used for the PCR. Assay: immunoSEQ multiplex PCR; the TCRdb copy retains only in-frame clones and omits some. The repertoire holds 100,000 or so clones, around 72% seen once, with 13% to 15% in the top ten. The record originates from a study of cytomegalovirus exposure and HLA in healthy donors. Across the whole study: Earlier, 200 million or so T cells were analyzed, and around 100 million unique TCR beta sequences were found among them. Study results and limitations: Associated with cytomegalovirus, according to the listing, were 150 to 200 TCR beta chains. Using the classifier, cytomegalovirus status was reportedly diagnosed with high specificity and sensitivity. 16,951 TCR beta sequences were associated with HLA alleles at 0.05 false discovery rate in a later analysis.

In germline, CDR1 is SNHLY, CDR2 FYNNEI. This CDR3 has 13 residues. V dropped 7 bases and J dropped 2 bases, with 12 bases sitting between them. This receptor was identified in a male donor in good health and CMV-seropositive. The chain uses TRBV2 and TRBJ2-7, with TRBD1 as a possible D gene (6 bases). Specimen: PBMCs. The CDR3 reads CASTKDRTYEQYF. CDR3 nucleotides: TGTGCCAGCACCAAGGACAGAACCTACGAGCAGTACTTC.